This T cell receptor (beta chain) was profiled in a study of Ad26.COV2.S vaccination and SARS-CoV-2 variants. Study-wide context: Donor was assigned to the Ad26.COV2.S arm of trial COV1001.

TCRdb's copy holds only in-frame clones and misses some; the assay was immunoSEQ multiplex PCR. Of approximately 410,000 clones in the sample, approximately 88% were seen once. Study-wide findings and caveats: Non-spike TCR breadth did not differ much between vaccine and placebo recipients. Total T cell responses may have been underestimated by the TCR breadth and depth analyses.

The count of this clone is one. The target antigen is unknown. Treatment indicated: around 19 received Ad26.COV2.S at low or high dose, single or two shots; several received placebo; per-sample allocation not given. The samples were gathered on day 63 after the first injection of vaccine or placebo. Trimming took 4 bases from V and 6 from J; bases not matched to a gene: 12. This CDR3 has 16 residues. CDR1 SGDLS and CDR2 YYNGEE come from the germline V gene. The chain links TRBV9 to TRBJ2-3; 9 bases are shared with TRBD2. The specimen was peripheral blood, collected in a trial of Ad26.COV2.S vaccine versus placebo. This clonotype was obtained from a person aged 18 to 65 who received the Ad26.COV2.S COVID-19 vaccine or a placebo. The CDR3 region has the DNA TGTGCCAGCAGCACTAGCGGCGGGGGGGCGAGGGATACGCAGTATTTT. Its protein is CASSTSGGGARDTQYF.